What follows are 4 T cell receptor beta chains derived from one specimen sequenced in a study of T cells in women clearing cervical HPV infection. Here immunoSEQ multiplex PCR was the method, and the copy in TCRdb shows in-frame clones only, minus some. The sample has 25,000 to 30,000 clones, and its top ten clones hold approximately 12%. The sample comprised blood buffy coat. These receptors all come from a woman between 18 and 70 years old with a cervical HPV16 infection that either progressed to CIN3+ or cleared (not recorded which).

According to its frequency, this clone is medium-sized. With the read ending 3 residues before the CDR3 end, the germline J gene is used to fill in that end. This specimen includes other DNA sequences encoding the same CDR3. The chain couples TRBV7-2 to TRBJ1-1, with D possibly being TRBD1 (5 bases). Trimming cost V 4 bases and J 1 base, with 7 bases left between them. The CDR3 totals 13 residues. Per germline, CDR1 SGHTA and CDR2 FQGNSA. The covered CDR3 bases are TGTGCCAGCAGCTCAGGACAGAACACTGAA. Translating gives CASSSGQNTE. The entire CDR3 is CASSSGQNTEAFF.

About this clone: The CDR3 is cut off 3 residues early in the read; its end comes from the germline J gene. The genes are TRBV20-1 and TRBJ1-3, with D possibly TRBD1 on 5 matching bases. This CDR3 is built from 12 residues. Germline V gene sequence: CDR1 DFQATT, CDR2 SNEGSKA (reference sequence). CDR3 bases read: TGCAGTGCTAGATCTCCGGGACTGTCC. This sequence encodes CSARSPGLS. The complete CDR3 sequence is CSARSPGLSIYF.

Note on this clone: The read falls 3 residues short of the CDR3 end, and the missing part is taken from the germline J gene. The rearrangement uses TRBV20-1 and TRBJ2-3; TRBD2 matches 8 bases. The J segment lost 1 base and the V segment lost 6 bases, leaving 3 bases of the junction unmatched. Germline CDR1 reads DFQATT; CDR2 reads SNEGSKA (reference sequence). The CDR3 loop spans 13 amino acids. The CDR3 protein is CSALREGTDTQYF. The part of the CDR3 DNA that was read is TGCAGTGCCCTGCGGGAGGGCACAGATACG.

As regards this clone: The CDR3 end is not reached by the read, which stops 3 residues before it; the germline J gene fills it in. This chain uses TRBV7-9 with TRBJ1-2; possible D gene TRBD1, 5 bases. This CDR3 is 13 amino acids long. Germline V CDR1 and CDR2: SEHNR, FQNEAQ (reference sequence). The sequenced part of the CDR3 DNA is TGTGCCAGCAGCGGGGGGAACACAGATACC. Its translation is CASSGGNTDT. The CDR3 as a whole reads CASSGGNTDTYTF.